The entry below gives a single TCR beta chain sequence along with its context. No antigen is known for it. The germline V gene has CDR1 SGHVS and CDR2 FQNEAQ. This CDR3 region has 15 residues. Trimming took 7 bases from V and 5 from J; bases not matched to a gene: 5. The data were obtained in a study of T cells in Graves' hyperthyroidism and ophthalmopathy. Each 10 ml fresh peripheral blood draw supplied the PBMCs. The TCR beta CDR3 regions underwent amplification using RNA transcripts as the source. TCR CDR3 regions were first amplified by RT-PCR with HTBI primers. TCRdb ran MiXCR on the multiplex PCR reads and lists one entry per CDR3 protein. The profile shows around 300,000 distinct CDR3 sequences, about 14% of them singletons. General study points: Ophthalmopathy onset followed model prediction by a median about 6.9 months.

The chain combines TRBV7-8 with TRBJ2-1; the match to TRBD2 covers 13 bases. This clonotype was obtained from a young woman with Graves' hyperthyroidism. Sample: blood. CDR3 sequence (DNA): TGTGCCAGCAACCAAGGGACTAGCGGGAACAATGAGCAGTTCTTC. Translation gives CASNQGTSGNNEQFF.